This T cell receptor (beta chain) was recovered during a study of T cell responses to AZD1222 COVID-19 vaccine. Study-wide points: Spike-specific TCR repertoires showed rising breadth and depth after two AZD1222 doses.

Data came from immunoSEQ multiplex PCR; TCRdb stores just in-frame clones and leaves some out. The table lists 66,000 or so clones, roughly 78% of them singletons. On this clone itself: The antigen is undetermined.

V lost 4 bases, J lost 6 bases, and 14 bases stayed unmatched. CDR1 is ENHRY, CDR2 SYGVKD, per germline. The CDR3 runs to 17 residues. This chain connects TRBV10-3 to TRBJ1-2; 10 bases line up with TRBD1. The sequencing here drew on peripheral blood, taken on day 0 of MenACWY control vaccination. The sequence was obtained from an adult in good health. CDR3 sequence reads: CAISVSRPGTGEDGYTF. The CDR3 DNA sequence: TGTGCCATCAGTGTTAGCCGTCCCGGGACAGGGGAAGATGGCTACACCTTC.